Listed below are T cell receptor beta chains from one sample, sequenced in a study of identical twins. Via MiXCR, TCRdb re-called the 5' RACE reads, giving one row per CDR3 protein. Of about 720,000 distinct CDR3 sequences listed, 8.6% are singletons. The data were also submitted as part of a second study, on yellow fever vaccine responses in identical twins.

Source material: PBMCs. The receptor set was obtained from a woman aged 18-30 years in good health. The CDR3 runs from the conserved cysteine through the conserved F or W. The order of the fields is CDR3 protein, clone size, V gene. Clone size is not always given. Where it is, it says once, few, many or a class for expanded clones.

CASSIGGRGELFF,many,TRBV7-2
CASSPTRGGYSYEQYF,few,TRBV5-1
CASRFLSGTGELFF,-,TRBV6-1
CSAKPTGGPGELFF,-,TRBV20-1
CASSRLGQGLYEQYF,many,TRBV4-3
CASSPIGAGAFNTGELFF,few,TRBV11-2
CASSPNDLSYEQYF,-,TRBV6-2/TRBV6-3
CASMGARGARETQYF,few,TRBV28
CASSLGPGQGGEKLFF,many,TRBV12-3/TRBV12-4
CASSLNREYNEQFF,-,TRBV27
CASSLGGGNSDTQYF,many,TRBV7-9
CASSTRGAPQPQHF,-,TRBV7-2
CSARDRIGHGYTF,many,TRBV20-1
CSARDQGANYGYTF,few,TRBV20-1
CAISESIGQGSYNEQFF,many,TRBV10-3
CASSLMGAWYF,-,TRBV7-2
CSARDLHREAGGPGANEQFF,few,TRBV20-1
CAIRVTGDNEQFF,few,TRBV10-3
CSVYQGSTYEQYF,-,TRBV29-1